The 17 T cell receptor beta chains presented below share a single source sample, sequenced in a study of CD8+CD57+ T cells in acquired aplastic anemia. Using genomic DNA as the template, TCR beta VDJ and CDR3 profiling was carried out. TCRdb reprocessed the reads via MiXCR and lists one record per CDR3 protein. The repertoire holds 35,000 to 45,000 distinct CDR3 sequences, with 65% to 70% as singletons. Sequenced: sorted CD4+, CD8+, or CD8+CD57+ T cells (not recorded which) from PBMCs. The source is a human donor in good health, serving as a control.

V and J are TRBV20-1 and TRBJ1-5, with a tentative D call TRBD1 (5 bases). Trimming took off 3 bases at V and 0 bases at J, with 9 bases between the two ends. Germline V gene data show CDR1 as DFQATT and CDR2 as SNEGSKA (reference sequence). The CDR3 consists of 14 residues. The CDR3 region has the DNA TGCAGTGCTAGGGGCAGGGCTAGCAATCAGCCCCAGCATTTT. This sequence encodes CSARGRASNQPQHF.

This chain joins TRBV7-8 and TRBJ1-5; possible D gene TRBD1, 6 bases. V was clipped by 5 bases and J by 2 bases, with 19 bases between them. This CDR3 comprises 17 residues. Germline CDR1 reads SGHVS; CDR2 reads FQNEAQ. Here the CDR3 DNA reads TGTGCCAGCAGCGTAGGCTACAGGGCCGGAGGCAATCAGCCCCAGCATTTT. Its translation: CASSVGYRAGGNQPQHF. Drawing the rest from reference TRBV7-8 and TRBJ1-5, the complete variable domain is GAGVSQSPRYKVAKRGQDVALRCDPISGHVSLFWYQQALGQGPEFLTYFQNEAQLDKSGLPSDRFFAERPEGSVSTLKIQRTQQEDSAVYLCASSVGYRAGGNQPQHFGDGTRLSIL.

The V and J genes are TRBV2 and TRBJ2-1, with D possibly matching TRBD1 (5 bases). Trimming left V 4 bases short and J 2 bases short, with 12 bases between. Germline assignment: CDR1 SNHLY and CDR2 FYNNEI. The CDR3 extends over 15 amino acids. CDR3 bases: TGTGCCAGCAGTGTGGTAAGGGGTCCCTACAATGAGCAGTTCTTC. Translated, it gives CASSVVRGPYNEQFF.

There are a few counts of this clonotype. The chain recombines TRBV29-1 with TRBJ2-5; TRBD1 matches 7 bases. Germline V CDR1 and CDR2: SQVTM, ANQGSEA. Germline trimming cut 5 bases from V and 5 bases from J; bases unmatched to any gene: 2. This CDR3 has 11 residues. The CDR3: CSVQTGETQYF. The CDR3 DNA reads TGCAGCGTTCAGACAGGGGAGACCCAGTACTTC.

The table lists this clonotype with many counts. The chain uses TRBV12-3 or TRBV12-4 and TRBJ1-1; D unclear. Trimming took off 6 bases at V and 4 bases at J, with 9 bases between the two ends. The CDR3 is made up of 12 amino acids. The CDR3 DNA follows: TGTGCCAGCAGGTTTGGTGGCACTGAAGCTTTCTTT. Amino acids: CASRFGGTEAFF.

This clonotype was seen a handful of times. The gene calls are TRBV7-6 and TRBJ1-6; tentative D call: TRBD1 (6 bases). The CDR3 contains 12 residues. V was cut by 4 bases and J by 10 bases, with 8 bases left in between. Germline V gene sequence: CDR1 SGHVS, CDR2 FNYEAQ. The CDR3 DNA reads TGTGCCAGCAGCTCAGGGGAATCACCCCTCCACTTT. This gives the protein CASSSGESPLHF. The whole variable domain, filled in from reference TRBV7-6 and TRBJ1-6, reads GAGVSQSPRYKVTKRGQDVALRCDPISGHVSLYWYRQALGQGPEFLTYFNYEAQQDKSGLPNDRFSAERPEGSISTLTIQRTEQRDSAMYRCASSSGESPLHFGNGTRLTVT.

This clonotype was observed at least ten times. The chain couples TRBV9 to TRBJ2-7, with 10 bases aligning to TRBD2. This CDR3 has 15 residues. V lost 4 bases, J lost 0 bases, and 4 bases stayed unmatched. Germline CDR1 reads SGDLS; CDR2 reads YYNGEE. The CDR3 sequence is CASSSAGGSSYEQYF. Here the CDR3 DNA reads TGTGCCAGCAGCTCAGCGGGGGGGAGCTCCTACGAGCAGTACTTC. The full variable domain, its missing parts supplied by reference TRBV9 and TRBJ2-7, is DSGVTQTPKHLITATGQRVTLRCSPRSGDLSVYWYQQSLDQGLQFLIQYYNGEERAKGNILERFSAQQFPDLHSELNLSSLELGDSALYFCASSSAGGSSYEQYFGPGTRLTVT.

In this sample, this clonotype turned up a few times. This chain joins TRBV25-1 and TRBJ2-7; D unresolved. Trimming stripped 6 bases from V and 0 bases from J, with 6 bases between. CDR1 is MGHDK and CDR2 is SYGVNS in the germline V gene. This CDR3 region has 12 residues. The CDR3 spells CASSGDSYEQYF. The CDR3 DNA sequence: TGTGCCAGCAGCGGTGACTCCTACGAGCAGTACTTC.

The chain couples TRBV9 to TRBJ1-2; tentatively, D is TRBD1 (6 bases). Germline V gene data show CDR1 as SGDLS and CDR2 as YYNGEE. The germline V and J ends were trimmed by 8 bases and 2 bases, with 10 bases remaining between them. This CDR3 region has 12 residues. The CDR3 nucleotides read TGTGCCAGTTCCACAGGGAACTATGGCTACACCTTC. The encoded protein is CASSTGNYGYTF.

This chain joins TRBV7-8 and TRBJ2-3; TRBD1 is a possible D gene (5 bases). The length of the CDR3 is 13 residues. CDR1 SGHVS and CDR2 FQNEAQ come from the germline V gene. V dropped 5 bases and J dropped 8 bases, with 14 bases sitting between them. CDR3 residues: CASSLTFQGTQYF. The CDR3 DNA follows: TGTGCCAGCAGCCTGACTTTTCAGGGTACGCAGTATTTT.

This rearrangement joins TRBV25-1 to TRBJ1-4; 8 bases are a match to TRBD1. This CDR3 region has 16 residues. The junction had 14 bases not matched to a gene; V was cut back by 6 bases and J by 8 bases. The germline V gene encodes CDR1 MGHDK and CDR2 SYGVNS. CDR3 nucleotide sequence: TGTGCCAGCAGCGACAGGGGAAGCCCGGGGAACGAAAAACTGTTTTTT. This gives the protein CASSDRGSPGNEKLFF.

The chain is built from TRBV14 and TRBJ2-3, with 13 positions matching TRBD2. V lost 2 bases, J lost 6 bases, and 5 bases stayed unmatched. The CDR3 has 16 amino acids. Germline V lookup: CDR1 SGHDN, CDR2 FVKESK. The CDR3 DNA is TGTGCCAGCAGCCAAACTAGCGGGGGGGCCGTTGATACGCAGTATTTT. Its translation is CASSQTSGGAVDTQYF. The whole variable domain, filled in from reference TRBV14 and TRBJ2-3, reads EAGVTQFPSHSVIEKGQTVTLRCDPISGHDNLYWYRRVMGKEIKFLLHFVKESKQDESGMPNNRFLAERTGGTYSTLKVQPAELEDSGVYFCASSQTSGGAVDTQYFGPGTRLTVL.

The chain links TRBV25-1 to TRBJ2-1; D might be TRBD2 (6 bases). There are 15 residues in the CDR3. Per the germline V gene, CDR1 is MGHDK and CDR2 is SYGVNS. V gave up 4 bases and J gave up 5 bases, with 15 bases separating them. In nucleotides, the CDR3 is TGTGCCAGCAGTGGCCGGACTATCAACAACAATGAGCAGTTCTTC. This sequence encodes CASSGRTINNNEQFF.

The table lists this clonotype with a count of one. The CDR3 DNA reads as TGCGCCAGCAGCCAAACGCCAGGGTCCTACGAGCAGTACTTC. Translation gives CASSQTPGSYEQYF. The chain uses TRBV4-1 and TRBJ2-7; tentatively, D is TRBD1 (5 bases). V was shortened by 2 bases and J by 1 base, with 9 bases between the two germline ends. Germline values: CDR1 MGHRA, CDR2 YSYEKL. This CDR3 is 14 amino acids long.

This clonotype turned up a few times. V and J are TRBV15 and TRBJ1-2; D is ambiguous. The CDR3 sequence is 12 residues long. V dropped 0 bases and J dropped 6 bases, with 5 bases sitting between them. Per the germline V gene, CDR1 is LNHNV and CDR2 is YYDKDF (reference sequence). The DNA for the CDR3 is TGTGCCACCAGCAGAGACAGGAATGGCTACACCTTC. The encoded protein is CATSRDRNGYTF.

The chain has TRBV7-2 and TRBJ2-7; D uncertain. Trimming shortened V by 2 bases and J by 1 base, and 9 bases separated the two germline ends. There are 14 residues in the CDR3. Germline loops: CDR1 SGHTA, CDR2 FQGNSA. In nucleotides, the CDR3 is TGTGCCAGCAGCTTAATCCACAGATCCTACGAGCAGTACTTC. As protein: CASSLIHRSYEQYF.

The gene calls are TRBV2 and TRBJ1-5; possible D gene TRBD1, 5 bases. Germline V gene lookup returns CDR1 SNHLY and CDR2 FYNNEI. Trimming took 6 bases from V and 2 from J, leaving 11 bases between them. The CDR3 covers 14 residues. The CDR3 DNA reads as TGTGCCAGCAGCGAACGAGGGGGCAATCAGCCCCAGCATTTT. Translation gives CASSERGGNQPQHF.